These T cell receptor beta chains were read from a single sample in a study of post-analysis software for immune sequencing data. TCRdb called the PCR reads again in MiXCR, with one record for every CDR3 protein. This table holds fewer than 550,000 distinct CDR3 sequences, around 36% found once. Material for sequencing was blood. The receptors were sampled from a girl between 2 and 17 years old with multiple sclerosis. CDR3s include the opening cysteine and the closing phenylalanine or tryptophan. D genes are given only for firm matches. Size tells how often a clone was seen (once, few, many) or the class of an expanded clone, and some rows leave it out.

TRBV7-9,.,TRBJ1-5,.,TGTGCCAGCAGCCCCGAGTGGGTGAATCAGCCCCAGCATTTT,CASSPEWVNQPQHF
TRBV5-1,.,TRBJ2-5,TRBD2,TGCGCCAGCAGCTTGGGGACTAGCGGGGGACGGACCCAGTACTTC,CASSLGTSGGRTQYF
TRBV10-1,.,TRBJ2-1,TRBD2,TGCGCCAGCAGTGGGGCTAGCGGGGGGGATGAGCAGTTCTTC,CASSGASGGDEQFF
TRBV29-1,.,TRBJ2-1,.,TGCAGCGTTGAACGGGTTTACAATGAGCTGTTCTTC,CSVERVYNELFF
TRBV4-1,.,TRBJ2-5,.,TGCGCCAGCAGCCAAGACCCCGGGGTCGGAGAGACCCAGTACTTC,CASSQDPGVGETQYF
TRBV20-1,few,TRBJ1-2,TRBD1,TGCAGTGCCTACTTGGAAGGGGGCAATGGCTACACCTTC,CSAYLEGGNGYTF
TRBV12-3/TRBV12-4,.,TRBJ2-5,.,TGTGCCAGCAGTGGGGGGGGCAGGGTCGAAGAGACCCAGTACTTC,CASSGGGRVEETQYF
TRBV6-2/TRBV6-3,few,TRBJ2-1,TRBD2,TGTGCCAGCGCCCCGGGGGGGTCCAACAATGAGCAGTTCTTC,CASAPGGSNNEQFF
TRBV25-1,.,TRBJ2-7,.,TGTGCCAGCAGTGCAACAGGTCCTAACAATGAGCAGTACTTC,CASSATGPNNEQYF
TRBV7-9,.,TRBJ1-2,TRBD1,TGTGCCAGCAGCTTAGGGAAACAGGGGAACTATGGCTACACCTTC,CASSLGKQGNYGYTF
TRBV13,.,TRBJ2-3,TRBD1,TGTGCCAGCAGCTTTCACCTACGGACAGGTCGCACAGATACGCAGTATTTT,CASSFHLRTGRTDTQYF
TRBV14,.,TRBJ2-1,.,TGTGCCAGCAGCCATCGAGGGCGCAATGAGCAGTTCTTC,CASSHRGRNEQFF